These 10 T cell receptor beta chains share one sample of origin, sequenced in a study of molecular identifiers for immune sequencing clone quantification. TCRdb recomputed calls from the PCR reads with MiXCR, one row per CDR3 protein. The sample records some 580,000 distinct CDR3 sequences, around 25% being singletons. Sequenced sample: naive CD8+ T cells from blood, with Jurkat cell RNA spiked in. Specified subset: FACS-sorted CD8+CD4-CCR7+CD45RA+ naive T cells. These receptors all come from a human donor in good health. Some libraries in this study had Jurkat cell RNA spiked in.

The sample holds many counts of this clonotype. The CDR3 sequence is CSARDIQGTGLNQPQHF. CDR3 DNA: TGCAGTGCTAGAGATATTCAAGGGACAGGCCTAAATCAGCCCCAGCATTTT. This chain connects TRBV20-1 to TRBJ1-5, with 8 bases matching TRBD1. V lost 0 bases and J lost 4; bases outside the gene matches: 11. The CDR3 totals 17 residues. CDR1 is DFQATT, CDR2 SNEGSKA, per germline (reference sequence).

As for this clonotype: Just one base apart from a much larger clone, this may be a read error. V gene TRBV7-6 combines with J gene TRBJ2-2; a possible D gene is TRBD2 (5 bases). Germline CDR1 reads SGHVS; CDR2 reads FNYEAQ. This CDR3 comprises 11 residues. CDR3 region: CASSYPGELCF. The CDR3 DNA sequence: TGTGCCAGCAGCTATCCCGGGGAGCTGTGTTTT.

This clonotype occurred a few times. The chain employs TRBV10-3 and TRBJ2-7; 10 positions match TRBD1. Per the germline V gene, CDR1 is ENHRY and CDR2 is SYGVKD. The CDR3 runs 15 residues. With 4 bases clipped from V and 7 bases from J, the junction kept 10 bases outside the gene matches. The CDR3 DNA reads TGTGCCATCAGTGCCGGGACAGGGGCCTATGGGGAGCAGTACTTC. Translated, it gives CAISAGTGAYGEQYF.

The table lists this clonotype with a few counts. At one of its ends the junction is not consistent with the germline gene, which may arise from a read error. The CDR3 is CASSPGTSYHEQFF. The CDR3, as DNA: TGCGCCAGCAGCCCCGGGACGTCCTACCATGAGCAGTTCTTC. V is TRBV5-1 and J is TRBJ2-1; either TRBD1 or TRBD2 may supply D (5 bases each). Per germline, CDR1 SGHRS and CDR2 YFSETQ. The CDR3 covers 14 residues. The complete variable domain, with remaining parts taken from reference TRBV5-1 and TRBJ2-1, reads KAGVTQTPRYLIKTRGQQVTLSCSPISGHRSVSWYQQTPGQGLQFLFEYFSETQRNKGNFPGRFSGRQFSNSRSEMNVSTLELGDSALYLCASSPGTSYHEQFFGPGTRLTVL.

The rearrangement links TRBV2 to TRBJ1-4; no firm D call. Between the trimmed V and J ends, which lost 5 bases and 10 bases, there was a span of 11 bases. Germline V gene lookup returns CDR1 SNHLY and CDR2 FYNNEI. CDR3 length: 12 residues. CDR3 amino acids: CASSTGVGKLFF. The CDR3 DNA reads as TGTGCCAGCAGTACCGGTGTGGGAAAACTGTTTTTT.

The chain employs TRBV29-1 and TRBJ2-1; 10 bases match TRBD2. CDR1 and CDR2 (germline): SQVTM, ANQGSEA. The J segment lost 4 bases and the V segment lost 5 bases, leaving 8 bases of the junction unmatched. This CDR3 comprises 15 residues. The CDR3 is CSVFTGTSAYNEQFF. The CDR3 DNA follows: TGCAGCGTTTTCACCGGGACTAGCGCATACAATGAGCAGTTCTTC.

The chain combines TRBV6-6 with TRBJ2-3, with 8 bases matching TRBD1. V was clipped by 8 bases and J by 7 bases; unmatched bases: 26. CDR1 and CDR2 (germline): MNHNY, SVGAGI (reference sequence). This CDR3 contains 19 residues. For the CDR3, the DNA is TGTGCCAGCGATATGGGGACAGGCAATGGGGACGACTCACAGAATACGCAGTATTTT. It yields the protein CASDMGTGNGDDSQNTQYF.

In its sample, this clonotype was seen many times. V is TRBV4-1 and J is TRBJ2-3; D is unresolved. Trimming removed 1 base from V and 4 bases from J, with 15 bases in between. The CDR3 totals 16 residues. The germline CDR1 and CDR2 sequences are MGHRA and YSYEKL. CDR3 region: CASSQGLALGADTQYF. The CDR3, as DNA: TGCGCCAGCAGCCAAGGACTGGCCTTAGGTGCAGATACGCAGTATTTT.

This clonotype showed up just a few times. The chain has TRBV29-1 and TRBJ1-3, with a weak D call TRBD1 (5 bases). The CDR3 sequence is 15 residues long. The V end was cut by 1 base, the J end by 3 bases, with 13 bases between. Germline V CDR1 and CDR2: SQVTM, ANQGSEA. Here the CDR3 reads CSVEGLGRGGNTIYF. The CDR3 DNA is TGCAGCGTTGAAGGTTTGGGAAGGGGTGGAAACACCATATATTTT.

The V call is TRBV11-1, the J call TRBJ2-3; 8 nucleotides agree with TRBD2. CDR3 length equals 15 residues. V trimming: 5 bases; J trimming: 5 bases; junction bases outside the gene matches: 9. CDR1 is SGHAT, CDR2 FQDESV, per germline (reference sequence). In nucleotides, the CDR3 is TGTGCCAGCAGCCCGGCGGGGGGCGGTCGAGATACGCAGTATTTT. Residues: CASSPAGGGRDTQYF.